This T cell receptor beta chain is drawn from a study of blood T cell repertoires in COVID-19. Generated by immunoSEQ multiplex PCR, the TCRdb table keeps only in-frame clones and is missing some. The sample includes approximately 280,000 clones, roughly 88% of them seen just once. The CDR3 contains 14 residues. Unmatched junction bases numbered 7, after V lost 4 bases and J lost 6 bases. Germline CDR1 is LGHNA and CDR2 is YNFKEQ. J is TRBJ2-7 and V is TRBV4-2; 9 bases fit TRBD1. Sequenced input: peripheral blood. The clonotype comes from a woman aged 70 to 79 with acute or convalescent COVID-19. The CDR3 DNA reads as TGTGCCAGCAGCCTGAGACAGGGGGTGGGCGAGCAGTACTTC. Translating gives CASSLRQGVGEQYF.